A few counts support the clone carrying this T cell receptor beta chain. Germline V CDR1 and CDR2: MNHEY, SMNVEV (reference sequence). The CDR3 extends over 13 amino acids. The germline V and J ends were trimmed by 4 bases and 4 bases, with 9 bases remaining between them. Repertoires were generated with immunoSEQ multiplex PCR, while TCRdb's copy carries only in-frame clones and drops some. The data hold about 580,000 clones, with 95% to 98% observed a single time. The sample belongs to a study of shared clonotypes between healthy human individuals. It was CD45RO-negative cells, positively selected for CCR7, that made up naive CD8 cells, with terminally differentiated effector memory CD45RA+ cells excluded.

The sample comprised naive CD8+ T cells sorted from blood. The V gene is TRBV27, the J gene TRBJ2-3; D is perhaps TRBD2 (5 bases). This sequence was found in a young man in good health. Here the CDR3 reads CASSSTISDTQYF. As DNA, the CDR3 is TGTGCCAGCAGTTCGACTATCTCAGATACGCAGTATTTT.